Listed here are 8 T cell receptor beta chains from one sample, sequenced in a study of T cells in localized non-small cell lung cancer. TCRdb's table, derived via immunoSEQ multiplex PCR, lists solely in-frame clones and lacks some. The table has 15,000 to 20,000 clones, approximately 83% seen once. The sequenced sample was peripheral blood, obtained before any cancer treatment. The origin of the receptors is an older female donor with stage I lung adenocarcinoma.

This clone has just one count. The chain combines TRBV5-1 with TRBJ1-2; tentative D call: TRBD1 (5 bases). Looked up from germline, CDR1 is SGHRS and CDR2 is YFSETQ. The CDR3 has 14 amino acids. Trimming cost V 4 bases and J 9 bases, with 19 bases left between them. The CDR3 nucleotides are TGCGCCAGCAGCCAGGGATACGGACGGTCAAGCTACACCTTC. This codes for CASSQGYGRSSYTF.

This clone has just a few counts. V usage is TRBV5-1 and J usage is TRBJ1-1; TRBD1 agrees at 7 bases. Germline CDR1 reads SGHRS; CDR2 reads YFSETQ. V shed 7 bases, J shed 6 bases, and the junction held 6 bases outside the gene matches. The CDR3 length is 12 residues. The CDR3 DNA sequence: TGCGCCAGCGGCGACAGGGAACCTGAAGCTTTCTTT. It codes for CASGDREPEAFF.

This chain connects TRBV10-3 to TRBJ1-2; TRBD1 might be the D (6 bases). Per the germline V gene, CDR1 is ENHRY and CDR2 is SYGVKD. The CDR3 extends over 15 amino acids. V gave up 3 bases and J gave up 2 bases, with 13 bases separating them. CDR3 sequence (DNA): TGTGCCATCAGTGACTCTCCTCAGGGGAACTATGGCTACACCTTC. Its protein product is CAISDSPQGNYGYTF.

The chain recombines TRBV10-3 with TRBJ1-2, with 9 positions matching TRBD1. This CDR3 comprises 15 residues. Unmatched junction bases numbered 6, after V lost 0 bases and J lost 7 bases. Germline V CDR1 and CDR2: ENHRY, SYGVKD. CDR3 region: CAISESGTGIFGYTF. DNA of the CDR3: TGTGCCATCAGTGAGTCTGGGACAGGGATATTTGGCTACACCTTC.

The rearrangement uses TRBV30 and TRBJ1-2; D is unresolved. V was trimmed by 0 bases and J by 3 bases, leaving 8 bases between them. The CDR3 length is 13 residues. Germline CDR1 and CDR2: GTSNPN and SVGIG (reference sequence). CDR3 sequence: CAWSVWFHYGYTF. In DNA, the CDR3 is TGTGCCTGGAGTGTATGGTTTCACTATGGCTACACCTTC.

The chain couples TRBV30 to TRBJ1-2, with a tentative D call TRBD1 (6 bases). This CDR3 region has 13 residues. The germline V gene encodes CDR1 GTSNPN and CDR2 SVGIG (reference sequence). The V gene lost 3 bases and the J gene lost 8 bases, with 16 bases spanning the gap. The CDR3 loop is CAWRVQGSEGYTF. CDR3 in DNA: TGTGCCTGGAGGGTGCAGGGGTCCGAGGGCTACACCTTC.

This clone was seen a single time. The V gene is TRBV5-1, the J gene TRBJ1-1; D gene unclear. V lost 0 bases and J lost 3, with 9 bases in between. Looked up from germline, CDR1 is SGHRS and CDR2 is YFSETQ. The CDR3 covers 14 residues. For the CDR3, the DNA is TGCGCCAGCAGCTTGGGCGGGGTAGACACTGAAGCTTTCTTT. Translated: CASSLGGVDTEAFF.

V and J are TRBV6-6 and TRBJ1-5; perhaps TRBD1 as D (5 bases). Germline values: CDR1 MNHNY, CDR2 SVGAGI (reference sequence). V was clipped by 2 bases and J by 1 base, with 9 bases between them. This CDR3 comprises 15 residues. CDR3 residues: CASSYQGGSNQPQHF. The DNA of the CDR3 is TGTGCCAGCAGTTACCAGGGTGGGAGCAATCAGCCCCAGCATTTT.